This TCR beta chain was identified during a study of T cells in Graves' hyperthyroidism and ophthalmopathy. Amplification of TCR beta CDR3 regions was performed using RNA transcripts as template. When the TCR CDR3 underwent first-round RT-PCR, the HTBI primer set was used. TCRdb itself ran the multiplex PCR reads through MiXCR, one entry per CDR3 protein. The sample has 300,000 to 450,000 distinct CDR3 sequences, approximately 15% seen once. Regarding the study as a whole: Ophthalmopathy was distinguished from stable hyperthyroidism by 13 V-J signatures. In validation, the model predicted ophthalmopathy. These predictions came a median approximately six months before onset.

As regards this clonotype: The antigen is undetermined.

Criteria for exclusion of patients were uncontrolled infection, other autoimmune disease, pregnancy or lactation. In making diagnoses, clinical symptoms, serum thyroxine and TRAb, thyroid ultrasound and orbital computed tomography were all used. Germline trimming cut 9 bases from V and 2 bases from J; bases unmatched to any gene: 12. The germline V gene has CDR1 SGHAT and CDR2 FQNNGV. CDR3 size: 17 residues. The specimen was blood. The rearrangement joins TRBV11-2 to TRBJ2-5; 13 bases fit TRBD2. The sequence was obtained from a woman between 55 and 75 years old with Graves' hyperthyroidism. CDR3 amino acids: CASSKRTSGSWQETQYF. As DNA, the CDR3 is TGTGCCAGTAGTAAACGGACTAGCGGGAGTTGGCAAGAGACCCAGTACTTC.